Detailed here is one T cell receptor beta chain. There are many counts of this clonotype. Its antigen is still unknown. No per-base quality is available; no much larger clone lies one base away. This entry belongs to a study of CD8 T cells in ankylosing spondylitis (dated by TCRdb to between 2016 and 2019). Broadly, across the study: T cell receptor beta repertoires were profiled in healthy donors and ankylosing spondylitis patients so that disease-linked TCR variants could be found. The full study cohort comprised roughly 24 ankylosing spondylitis patients and over a hundred healthy donors. Peripheral blood samples were taken, and synovial fluid was additionally collected from ankylosing spondylitis patients.

Reading the germline V gene gives CDR1 SGHVS and CDR2 FQNEAQ. V loses 5 bases at its end and J loses 7 bases; junction bases beyond the gene matches: 8. The CDR3 runs 13 amino acids, cysteine and phenylalanine included. Just the 39-base CDR3 DNA is kept, in frame starting at base 1. The sequencing machine was an Illumina HiSeq 2500. Quantitative 5'-RACE with molecular barcodes was the method used to prepare the TCR beta libraries. Per the source publication's procedure: A new computational method, built on a probabilistic model of VDJ rearrangement, was used to identify disease-linked TCR variants. TCRdb's own reprocessing of the public reads used fastp at Q25 and MiXCR and kept productive beta chains. Merged by CDR3 protein, the rows form single entries marked with the most common genes and DNA. TCRdb's processing, not the study's, gives the V and J calls here. Across this sample there are hundreds of thousands of distinct CDR3 sequences, with about an eighth seen only once. Of the sample, about 0.5% is held by the ten largest clones.

General study outcomes and caveats: A TCR beta motif made up of about eight highly homologous amino acid variants appeared to be characteristic of blood from ankylosing spondylitis patients. The disease-linked clones had a CD8+ phenotype and were found at relatively low frequencies in peripheral blood. Some TCR beta motif variants had previously been reported in synovial fluid and blood of reactive arthritis patients, which suggested common disease-initiation mechanisms. Significant enrichment of the disease-linked clones was reported in matched synovial fluid samples from ankylosing spondylitis patients.

What was sequenced was blood, either unsorted or a sorted T cell fraction (not recorded which). The chain was built from TRBV7-8 and TRBJ2-7, with 7 bases in between that match TRBD2. The clonotype was recovered from a male donor with ankylosing spondylitis. The bases read TGTGCCAGCAGCGTGACTAGCCTGGGGGAGCAGTACTTC. This gives the protein CASSVTSLGEQYF. Full variable domain (CDR3 extended with the reference TRBV7-8 and TRBJ2-7 proteins): GAGVSQSPRYKVAKRGQDVALRCDPISGHVSLFWYQQALGQGPEFLTYFQNEAQLDKSGLPSDRFFAERPEGSVSTLKIQRTQQEDSAVYLCASSVTSLGEQYFGPGTRLTVT.